These 8 T cell receptor beta chains came from one sample sequenced in a study of OX40 agonist ivuxolimab in advanced cancers. The repertoire was sequenced with immunoSEQ multiplex PCR; TCRdb's copy has only in-frame clones and lacks some. The sample includes tens of thousands of clones, 70% to 85% of them seen just once. The source material was CD4+ or CD8+ T cells sorted from blood, sampled in a trial of the OX40 agonist ivuxolimab. These receptor sequences come from an adult with an advanced solid tumor such as melanoma, head and neck, liver or kidney cancer.

This clone was detected only once. This chain connects TRBV19 to TRBJ1-4; unclear D gene. Trimming stripped 3 bases from V and 0 bases from J, with 11 bases between. The CDR3 runs to 16 residues. Germline loops: CDR1 LNHDA, CDR2 SQIVND (reference sequence). CDR3 amino acids: CASSILHTATNEKLFF. The DNA of the CDR3 is TGTGCCAGTAGTATCCTTCATACTGCAACTAATGAAAAACTGTTTTTT.

This sequence joins TRBV6-5 and TRBJ2-5; 7 bases agree with TRBD1. Trimming removed 5 bases from V and 9 bases from J; junction bases left unmatched: 6. Germline V gives CDR1 MNHEY, CDR2 SVGAGI. This CDR3 is built from 12 residues. The CDR3 sequence is CASSRADRPQYF. The CDR3 DNA reads TGTGCCAGCAGTAGGGCGGACAGGCCCCAGTACTTC.

The V and J genes are TRBV7-2 and TRBJ2-1, with TRBD2 matching 9 bases. This CDR3 comprises 16 residues. V gave up 0 bases and J gave up 8 bases; unmatched junction bases: 8. In germline, CDR1 is SGHTA, CDR2 FQGNSA. CDR3 loop: CASSLATGLALHEQFF. The CDR3 DNA reads as TGTGCCAGCAGCTTAGCGACGGGACTAGCCCTTCATGAGCAGTTCTTC.

The CDR3 is CSAPGGREQYF. The DNA of the CDR3 is TGCAGTGCTCCAGGGGGCCGAGAGCAGTACTTC. This chain links TRBV20-1 with TRBJ2-7; 8 bases fit TRBD1. V lost 5 bases to trimming and J lost 7 bases; unmatched junction nucleotides: 4. The CDR3 sequence is 11 residues long. Germline CDR1 DFQATT, CDR2 SNEGSKA (reference sequence).

The chain joins TRBV7-3 to TRBJ2-1, with 13 positions matching TRBD2. The length of the CDR3 is 18 residues. With 0 bases clipped from V and 6 bases from J, the junction kept 8 bases outside the gene matches. The germline CDR1 and CDR2 sequences are SGHTA and FQGTGA. CDR3 in DNA: TGTGCCAGCAGCTTAACCACTAGCGGGAGGGCCGGGAGCAATGAGCAGTTCTTC. Its protein is CASSLTTSGRAGSNEQFF.

The rearrangement joins TRBV5-6 to TRBJ2-7, with TRBD2 identical over 10 bases. Germline CDR1 SGHDT, CDR2 YYEEEE. The CDR3 covers 16 residues. V lost 2 bases and J lost 6; bases outside the gene matches: 11. CDR3 residues: CASSFYPGTSASEQYF. The CDR3 nucleotides read TGTGCCAGCAGCTTCTACCCCGGGACTAGCGCTTCCGAGCAGTACTTC.

This rearrangement joins TRBV7-1 to TRBJ1-5; no definite D call. TRBV7-1 is recorded as an ORF, its role being uncertain. Deletions cut 4 bases from V and 7 bases from J, with 8 bases between. The CDR3 runs to 12 residues. The CDR3 protein is CASSLGTQPQHF. The CDR3, as DNA: TGTGCCAGCAGCTTAGGTACACAGCCCCAGCATTTT.

The rearrangement uses TRBV18 and TRBJ2-7; perhaps TRBD1 as D (5 bases). V dropped 3 bases and J dropped 7 bases, with 19 bases sitting between them. The germline V gene encodes CDR1 KGHSH and CDR2 LQKENI. This CDR3 is 15 amino acids long. CDR3 region: CASSPGSQGSREQYF. For the CDR3, the DNA is TGTGCCAGCTCACCTGGTTCTCAGGGTAGCCGGGAGCAGTACTTC.